These 23 T cell receptor beta chains originate from one sample sequenced in a study of T cell clonality in common variable immunodeficiency. Regarding the study as a whole: Fewer deletions and N-nucleotide insertions were reportedly seen in common variable immunodeficiency TCR beta sequences.

TCRdb keeps only in-frame clones here, not all; method: immunoSEQ multiplex PCR. The specimen has over 30,000 clones, none found just once. The antigens these receptors bind are not known. Sequenced material: peripheral blood mononuclear cells. Source of these receptors: a human donor with common variable immunodeficiency.

To note about this clone: The missing CDR3 end, 3 residues past where the read stops, is filled in from the germline J gene. This chain links TRBV6-2 or TRBV6-3 with TRBJ1-1, with D uncertain. Germline values: CDR1 MNHEY, CDR2 SVGEGT. CDR3 length equals 12 residues. Trimming stripped 6 bases from V and 1 base from J, with 6 bases between. CDR3 sequence: CASRTQNTEAFF. The sequenced CDR3 bases are TGTGCCAGCAGAACACAGAACACTGAA.

By share, this clone ranks as medium-sized (0.01 to 0.1%). The DNA ends 3 residues before the CDR3 does, and the rest of the CDR3 is filled in from the germline J gene. The rearrangement links TRBV5-5 to TRBJ1-2, with 8 bases fitting TRBD1. The CDR3 is made up of 15 amino acids. V trimming: 4 bases; J trimming: 3 bases; junction bases outside the gene matches: 8. Germline values: CDR1 SGHKS, CDR2 YYEKEE (reference sequence). Incomplete CDR3 DNA: TGTGCCAGCAGCCCAAATCCGGACAGGGACTATGGC. It translates to CASSPNPDRDYG. In full, the CDR3 is CASSPNPDRDYGYTF.

As concerns this clone: The sequenced fragment ends 3 residues before the CDR3 boundary, so the rest is inferred from the germline J gene. The rearrangement joins TRBV7-2 to TRBJ2-4; TRBD2 aligns across 13 bases. CDR1 is SGHTA, CDR2 FQGNSA, per germline. The ends lost 2 bases at V and 8 bases at J; junction bases unmatched: 3. The CDR3 spans 15 residues. CDR3 bases read: TGTGCCAGCAGCTTAAGGACTAGCGGGAGTTACATT. Protein: CASSLRTSGSYI. The whole CDR3 is CASSLRTSGSYIQYF. Supplemented by reference TRBV7-2 and TRBJ2-4, the full variable domain reads GAGVSQSPSNKVTEKGKDVELRCDPISGHTALYWYRQSLGQGLEFLIYFQGNSAPDKSGLPSDRFSAERTGGSVSTLTIQRTQQEDSAVYLCASSLRTSGSYIQYFGAGTRLSVL.

This clone was seen at least ten times. The CDR3 spells CASSLETTGGTEAFF. CDR3 DNA, as far as it was read: TGTGCCAGCAGCTTAGAGACCACAGGGGGCACTGAA. V gene TRBV2 combines with J gene TRBJ1-1, with 8 bases aligning to TRBD1. The read ends 3 residues early relative to the CDR3; the germline J gene fills the gap. Germline V gene lookup returns CDR1 SNHLY and CDR2 FYNNEI. The CDR3 totals 15 residues. V lost 6 bases and J lost 4; bases outside the gene matches: 10.

Of note for this clone: The read stops 3 residues short of the end of the CDR3; the missing end is completed from the germline J gene. J is TRBJ2-7 and V is TRBV5-6; TRBD2 might be the D (6 bases). Germline V CDR1 and CDR2: SGHDT, YYEEEE. Deletions cut 2 bases from V and 0 bases from J, with 12 bases between. CDR3 size: 15 residues. CDR3: CASSLEGGISYEQYF. CDR3 DNA, as far as it was read: TGTGCCAGCAGCTTAGAGGGCGGGATCTCCTACGAG.

This clone occurred many times. The covered CDR3 bases are TGTGCCAGCAGCGTAGAGGGCACTGGCTCCTACGAG. Translated: CASSVEGTGSYE. In full, the CDR3 reads CASSVEGTGSYEQYF. The rearrangement links TRBV9 to TRBJ2-7; D not resolved. The sequenced fragment ends 3 residues before the CDR3 boundary, so the rest is inferred from the germline J gene. V was clipped by 0 bases and J by 0 bases, with 10 bases between them. The CDR3 extends over 15 amino acids. Germline CDR1 and CDR2: SGDLS and YYNGEE.

This clone appeared many times. The read is 3 residues too short to cover the CDR3 end, so that end is filled in from the germline J gene. The chain uses TRBV27 and TRBJ2-5; 8 bases agree with TRBD1. V was clipped by 6 bases and J by 4 bases; unmatched bases: 7. The CDR3 has 14 amino acids. Germline loops: CDR1 MNHEY, CDR2 SMNVEV (reference sequence). The CDR3 is CASRQTRGRETQYF. Incomplete CDR3 DNA: TGTGCCAGCAGGCAAACCAGGGGGCGAGAGACC.

There are many counts of this clone. The sequence runs out 3 residues before the end of the CDR3; the remainder is reconstructed from the germline J gene. This chain uses TRBV2 with TRBJ1-5; D is perhaps TRBD1 (6 bases). Germline V gives CDR1 SNHLY, CDR2 FYNNEI. This CDR3 has 14 amino acids. Trimming cost V 4 bases and J 6 bases, with 13 bases left between them. The sequenced part of the CDR3 DNA is TGTGCCAGCAGTGCACAGGGAAAGGCTCAGCCC. Translated: CASSAQGKAQP. The entire CDR3 protein is CASSAQGKAQPQHF.

This clone was observed at least ten times. A read error may account for a junction end that differs from germline. The read ends 3 residues shy of where the CDR3 ends; the end is completed using the germline J gene. This chain joins TRBV4-2 and TRBJ2-5; D not resolved. The germline V gene has CDR1 LGHNA and CDR2 YNFKEQ. This CDR3 is built from 13 residues. CDR3 residues: CASSRRRQETQYF. The covered CDR3 bases are TGCGCCAGCAGCCGGCGGAGACAAGAGACC.

This clone showed up many times. The CDR3 is cut off 3 residues early in the read; its end comes from the germline J gene. The chain carries TRBV11-3 and TRBJ1-1; D uncertain. Trimming took 0 bases from V and 4 from J, leaving 12 bases between them. Germline loops: CDR1 SGHNT, CDR2 YENEEA. The CDR3 extends over 15 amino acids. This chain's CDR3 is CASSLDSGGSTEAFF. The CDR3 bases that were read are TGTGCCAGCAGCTTAGATAGCGGAGGGAGCACTGAA.

This clone turned up a few times. The CDR3 end falls 3 residues outside the read, so it is completed with the germline J gene. The chain is built from TRBV5-1 and TRBJ1-1, with 8 positions matching TRBD1. The CDR3 covers 16 residues. Losses at the gene ends were 2 bases for V and 4 bases for J; bases not matched to a gene: 10. Germline V gene sequence: CDR1 SGHRS, CDR2 YFSETQ. The CDR3 reads CASSLLVGTGGTEAFF. CDR3 DNA, as far as it was read: TGCGCCAGCAGCTTATTGGTCGGGACAGGCGGCACTGAA.

This clone was seen more than once but under ten times. The CDR3 end is not reached by the read, which stops 3 residues before it; the germline J gene fills it in. The chain joins TRBV6-2 or TRBV6-3 to TRBJ1-2; 7 nucleotides agree with TRBD1. V shed 2 bases and J 5 bases; nucleotides not matched to a gene: 8. The CDR3 loop spans 15 amino acids. Germline loops: CDR1 MNHEY, CDR2 SVGEGT. The CDR3 region is CASSYRGTEGYGYTF. CDR3 bases read: TGTGCCAGCAGTTACCGAGGGACAGAAGGATATGGC.

This clone was picked up many times. The CDR3 extends 3 residues past the end of the read, so its final part is completed from the germline J gene. The genes are TRBV11-1 and TRBJ2-1, with TRBD2 matching 10 bases. Germline CDR1 and CDR2: SGHAT and FQDESV (reference sequence). The CDR3 has 15 residues. The V gene end was trimmed by 5 bases and the J gene end by 3 bases; junction bases not matched to a gene: 4. The covered CDR3 bases are TGTGCCAGCAGCCTACGGACTAGCGGCTACAATGAG. This sequence encodes CASSLRTSGYNE. The entire CDR3 is CASSLRTSGYNEQFF.

This clone was observed a handful of times. The read ends 3 residues shy of where the CDR3 ends; the end is completed using the germline J gene. V usage is TRBV7-9 and J usage is TRBJ2-1; 11 nucleotides line up with TRBD2. CDR1 is SEHNR, CDR2 FQNEAQ, per germline (reference sequence). This CDR3 is built from 14 residues. The ends lost 2 bases at V and 8 bases at J; junction bases unmatched: 2. CDR3 residues: CASSLTSGGHEQFF. CDR3 DNA, as far as it was read: TGTGCCAGCAGCTTAACTAGCGGGGGTCATGAG.

The sample holds many counts of this clone. The covered CDR3 bases are TGTGCCAGCAGTTTATTGGCTAGCGGTAACACCGGGGAG. It specifies CASSLLASGNTGE. The entire CDR3 reads CASSLLASGNTGELFF. V usage is TRBV28 and J usage is TRBJ2-2, with 7 bases identical to TRBD2. The read gets to within 3 residues of the CDR3 end, and the germline J gene fills in the rest. Germline assignment: CDR1 MDHEN and CDR2 SYDVKM. With 1 base clipped from V and 2 bases from J, the junction kept 4 bases outside the gene matches. CDR3 size: 16 residues. Looking up the rest from reference TRBV28 and TRBJ2-2 gives the full variable domain: DVKVTQSSRYLVKRTGEKVFLECVQDMDHENMFWYRQDPGLGLRLIYFSYDVKMKEKGDIPEGYSVSREKKERFSLILESASTNQTSMYLCASSLLASGNTGELFFGEGSRLTVL.

This clone was seen many times. The read stops 3 residues short of the end of the CDR3; the missing end is completed from the germline J gene. The chain employs TRBV2 and TRBJ2-3; D is perhaps TRBD2 (6 bases). This CDR3 is built from 12 residues. The V gene lost 7 bases and the J gene lost 6 bases, with 11 bases spanning the gap. In germline, CDR1 is SNHLY, CDR2 FYNNEI. The chain's CDR3 is CASTLAGDTQYF. The sequenced CDR3 bases are TGTGCCAGCACACTAGCAGGGGATACG. Complete variable domain (other parts from reference TRBV2 and TRBJ2-3): EPEVTQTPSHQVTQMGQEVILRCVPISNHLYFYWYRQILGQKVEFLVSFYNNEISEKSEIFDDQFSVERPDGSNFTLKIRSTKLEDSAMYFCASTLAGDTQYFGPGTRLTVL.

In its sample, this clone was seen a few times. From the germline J gene comes the end of the CDR3, since the read stops 3 residues before it. V and J are TRBV11-3 and TRBJ2-1, with 7 bases identical to TRBD2. CDR1 and CDR2 (germline): SGHNT, YENEEA. This CDR3 comprises 14 residues. V was pared by 5 bases and J by 5 bases, with 6 bases of the junction left unmatched. The CDR3 sequence: CASSRTSVHNEQFF. CDR3 DNA, as far as it was read: TGTGCCAGCAGCAGAACTAGCGTACACAATGAG.

This clone was detected ten times or more. The CDR3 extends 3 residues past the end of the read, so its final part is completed from the germline J gene. The chain employs TRBV7-9 and TRBJ2-1; TRBD2 matches at 10 bases. CDR1 SEHNR and CDR2 FQNEAQ come from the germline V gene (reference sequence). This CDR3 has 13 residues. V lost 5 bases to trimming and J lost 9 bases; unmatched junction nucleotides: 4. CDR3 DNA (partial): TGTGCCAGCAGCCCTAGCGGGAGTGGTGAG. It translates to CASSPSGSGE. The CDR3, in full, reads CASSPSGSGEQFF. Full variable domain (missing parts from reference TRBV7-9 and TRBJ2-1): DTGVSQNPRHKITKRGQNVTFRCDPISEHNRLYWYRQTLGQGPEFLTYFQNEAQLEKSRLLSDRFSAERPKGSFSTLEIQRTEQGDSAMYLCASSPSGSGEQFFGPGTRLTVL.

This clone is medium-sized. Read sequence stops 3 residues before the CDR3 end, and the germline J gene provides the missing end. The genes are TRBV9 and TRBJ2-1, with D perhaps TRBD2 (5 bases). Germline V gene data show CDR1 as SGDLS and CDR2 as YYNGEE. This CDR3 comprises 14 residues. The germline V and J ends were trimmed by 0 bases and 8 bases, with 12 bases remaining between them. The CDR3 sequence is CASSVGGRVDEQFF. The part of the CDR3 DNA that was read is TGTGCCAGCAGCGTAGGTGGGCGGGTGGATGAG. The variable domain in full, completed from reference TRBV9 and TRBJ2-1, reads DSGVTQTPKHLITATGQRVTLRCSPRSGDLSVYWYQQSLDQGLQFLIQYYNGEERAKGNILERFSAQQFPDLHSELNLSSLELGDSALYFCASSVGGRVDEQFFGPGTRLTVL.

This clone came up many times. The read terminates 3 residues before the CDR3 end, so the remaining end is supplied by the germline J gene. This chain joins TRBV20-1 and TRBJ2-3; 14 bases match TRBD2. Unmatched junction bases numbered 0, after V lost 3 bases and J lost 4 bases. Germline V gene data show CDR1 as DFQATT and CDR2 as SNEGSKA (reference sequence). The CDR3 consists of 14 residues. CDR3 DNA, as far as it was read: TGCAGTGCTAGGACTAGCGGGAGGGCAGATACG. Encoded protein: CSARTSGRADT. The full CDR3 is CSARTSGRADTQYF.

This clone was counted between two and nine times. A read error is likely here: a far larger clone is one base away. The read comes to an end 3 residues before the CDR3 does, leaving the germline J gene to fill in the end. The rearrangement uses TRBV2 and TRBJ2-3; TRBD2 matches at 8 bases. The germline V gene encodes CDR1 SNHLY and CDR2 FYNNEI. V lost 5 bases, J lost 1 base, and 2 bases stayed unmatched. This CDR3 spans 14 amino acids. The CDR3 protein is CASSPGLGTDTQYF. Incomplete CDR3 DNA: TGTGCCAGCAGTCCGGGACTAGGCACAGATACG.

This clone was observed many times. Sequencing ends 3 residues short of the CDR3 end; the germline J gene provides the rest. The V call is TRBV29-1, the J call TRBJ2-5; TRBD1 is a possible D gene (5 bases). From germline, CDR1 is SQVTM and CDR2 ANQGSEA. This CDR3 comprises 12 residues. Trimming cost V 2 bases and J 2 bases, with 6 bases left between them. Incomplete CDR3 DNA: TGCAGCGTTGAAAGGGGTCAAGAGACC. Residues: CSVERGQET. The whole CDR3 protein is CSVERGQETQYF.

At least ten counts were recorded for this clone. The part of the CDR3 DNA that was read is TGTGCCAGCAGTGAGAATACAGGGGGCACGTACGAG. Translating it yields CASSENTGGTYE. In full, the CDR3 is CASSENTGGTYEQYF. The chain uses TRBV2 and TRBJ2-7; 9 nucleotides line up with TRBD1. The sequence runs out 3 residues before the end of the CDR3; the remainder is reconstructed from the germline J gene. V trimming: 3 bases; J trimming: 4 bases; junction bases outside the gene matches: 7. CDR3 length: 15 amino acids. Looked up from germline, CDR1 is SNHLY and CDR2 is FYNNEI. Full variable domain (outside the CDR3, taken from reference TRBV2 and TRBJ2-7): EPEVTQTPSHQVTQMGQEVILRCVPISNHLYFYWYRQILGQKVEFLVSFYNNEISEKSEIFDDQFSVERPDGSNFTLKIRSTKLEDSAMYFCASSENTGGTYEQYFGPGTRLTVT.